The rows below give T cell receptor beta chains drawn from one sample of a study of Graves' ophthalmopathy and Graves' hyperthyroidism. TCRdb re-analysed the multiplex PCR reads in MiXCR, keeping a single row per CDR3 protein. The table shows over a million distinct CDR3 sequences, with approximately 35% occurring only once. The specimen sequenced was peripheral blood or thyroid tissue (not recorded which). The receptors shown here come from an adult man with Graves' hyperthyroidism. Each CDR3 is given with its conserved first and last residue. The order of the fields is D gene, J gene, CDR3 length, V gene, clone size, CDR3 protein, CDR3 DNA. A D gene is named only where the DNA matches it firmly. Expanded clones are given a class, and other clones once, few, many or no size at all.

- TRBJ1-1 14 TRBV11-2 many CASSRDRSGTEAFF TGTGCCAGCAGCAGAGACAGGAGTGGCACTGAAGCTTTCTTT
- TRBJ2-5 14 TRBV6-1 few CASSEYRFHETQYF TGTGCCAGCAGTGAGTACAGGTTCCACGAGACCCAGTACTTC
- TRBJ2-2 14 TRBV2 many CASSVDGGAGELFF TGTGCCAGCAGTGTGGACGGAGGAGCCGGGGAGCTGTTTTTT
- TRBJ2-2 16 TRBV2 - CASSERVRGNTGELFF TGTGCCAGCAGTGAACGGGTCAGGGGTAACACCGGGGAGCTGTTTTTT
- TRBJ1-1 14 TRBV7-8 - CASSLAEGNTEAFF TGTGCCAGCAGCTTAGCGGAGGGGAACACTGAAGCTTTCTTT
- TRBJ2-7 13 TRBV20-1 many CSARVAGVYEQYF TGCAGTGCTAGAGTTGCAGGGGTCTACGAGCAGTACTTC
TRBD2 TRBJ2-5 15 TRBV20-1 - CSAGAWGGITETQYF TGCAGTGCTGGGGCCTGGGGGGGGATTACTGAGACCCAGTACTTC
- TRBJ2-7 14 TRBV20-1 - CSARGYGRPYEQYF TGCAGTGCTAGAGGGTATGGCCGACCCTACGAGCAGTACTTC
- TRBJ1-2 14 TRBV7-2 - CASSLAWSGSGYTF TGTGCCAGCAGCTTAGCGTGGAGCGGGAGCGGCTACACCTTC
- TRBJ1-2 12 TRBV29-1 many CSVHTVNYGYTF TGCAGCGTCCACACAGTAAACTATGGCTACACCTTC
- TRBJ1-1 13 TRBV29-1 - CSVTDNMNTGAFF TGCAGCGTTACGGACAACATGAACACTGGAGCTTTCTTT
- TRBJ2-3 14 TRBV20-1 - CSASGGPRTHTQYF TGCAGTGCTAGCGGGGGTCCCAGAACTCATACGCAGTATTTT
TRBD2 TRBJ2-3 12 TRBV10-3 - CATEAGGDTQYF TGTGCCACCGAAGCGGGGGGAGATACGCAGTATTTT
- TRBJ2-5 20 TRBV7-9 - CASSHGTLGGYTFGSGTRYF -
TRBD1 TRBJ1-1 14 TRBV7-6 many CASSFGTGNTEAFF TGTGCCAGCAGCTTCGGGACAGGGAACACTGAAGCTTTCTTT
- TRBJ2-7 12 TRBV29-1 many CSRGGARYEQYF TGCAGCAGGGGGGGGGCTCGATACGAGCAGTACTTC
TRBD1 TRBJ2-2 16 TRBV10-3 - CAISDTGQANTGELFF TGTGCCATCAGTGACACCGGACAGGCGAACACCGGGGAGCTGTTTTTT
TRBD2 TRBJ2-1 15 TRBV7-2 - CASSLASGTYNEQFF TGTGCCAGCAGCTTAGCTAGCGGGACCTACAATGAGCAGTTCTTC
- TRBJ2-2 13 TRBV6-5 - CAAGRANTGELFF TGTGCCGCGGGCCGGGCGAACACCGGGGAGCTGTTTTTT
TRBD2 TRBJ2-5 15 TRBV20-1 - CSASSAGGEGETQYF TGCAGTGCCAGCAGCGCGGGGGGGGAGGGAGAGACCCAGTACTTC
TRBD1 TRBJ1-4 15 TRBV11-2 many CASRYGQGGEEKLFF TGTGCCAGCAGATACGGACAGGGCGGGGAAGAAAAACTGTTTTTT
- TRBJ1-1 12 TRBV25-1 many CASSSRNTEAFF TGTGCCAGCAGTTCCCGAAACACTGAAGCTTTCTTT
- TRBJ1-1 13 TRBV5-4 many CASSLMGITEAFF TGTGCCAGCAGCTTAATGGGTATCACTGAAGCTTTCTTT
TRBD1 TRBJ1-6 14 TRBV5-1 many CASHRGSYNSPLHF TGCGCCAGCCACAGGGGTTCCTATAATTCACCCCTCCACTTT
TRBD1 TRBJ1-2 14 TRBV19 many CASSPGQTAYGYTF TGTGCCAGTAGTCCGGGACAGACCGCTTATGGCTACACCTTC
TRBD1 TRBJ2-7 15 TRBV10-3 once CAISADLTGGNEQYF TGTGCCATCAGTGCCGACCTGACAGGGGGCAACGAGCAGTACTTC
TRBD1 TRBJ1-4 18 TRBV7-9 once CASSLTHRGIGENEKLFF TGTGCCAGCAGCTTAACCCACAGGGGCATTGGGGAAAATGAAAAACTGTTTTTT
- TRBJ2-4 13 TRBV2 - CASSLRDTNIQYF TGTGCCAGCAGCCTCCGGGACACAAACATTCAGTACTTC
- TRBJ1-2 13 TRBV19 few CASSIGGSYGYTF TGTGCCAGTAGTATAGGGGGGAGCTATGGCTACACCTTC
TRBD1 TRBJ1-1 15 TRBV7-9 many CASSLPGQGLAEAFF TGTGCCAGCAGCTTACCCGGACAGGGGTTGGCTGAAGCTTTCTTT
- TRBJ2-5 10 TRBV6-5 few CASKGSEEYF TGTGCCAGCAAGGGATCGGAGGAGTACTTC
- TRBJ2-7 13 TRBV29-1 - CSLSSQASYEQYF TGCAGTTTATCATCGCAGGCGTCCTACGAGCAGTACTTC
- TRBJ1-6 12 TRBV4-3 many CASSQDGPPLHF TGCGCCAGCAGCCAAGATGGGCCACCCCTCCACTTT
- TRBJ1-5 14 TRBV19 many CASTLSTVGLAQHF TGTGCCAGTACCCTCTCAACGGTAGGGCTCGCCCAGCATTTT
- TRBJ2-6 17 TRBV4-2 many CASSQGVFGVGANVLTF TGTGCCAGCAGCCAAGGTGTTTTCGGGGTTGGGGCCAACGTCCTGACTTTC
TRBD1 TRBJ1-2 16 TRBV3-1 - CASSQGGLTGGYGYTF TGTGCCAGCAGCCAAGGGGGACTTACAGGGGGCTATGGCTACACCTTC
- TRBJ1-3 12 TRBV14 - CASSQARNTIYF TGTGCCAGCAGCCAAGCCCGAAACACCATATATTTT
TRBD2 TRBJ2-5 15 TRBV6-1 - CASGWLTSGGPLMNF TGTGCCAGCGGGTGGTTGACTAGCGGGGGGCCCCTCATGAACTTC
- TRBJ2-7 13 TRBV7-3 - CASSPQALDEQYF TGTGCCAGCAGCCCACAGGCTTTAGACGAGCAGTACTTC
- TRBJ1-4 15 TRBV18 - CASSTAGRTNEKLFF TGTGCCAGCTCAACCGCAGGGAGGACTAATGAAAAACTGTTTTTT
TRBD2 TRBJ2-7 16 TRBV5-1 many CASSSGLAQSSYEQYF TGCGCCAGCAGCTCGGGACTAGCGCAAAGCTCCTACGAGCAGTACTTC
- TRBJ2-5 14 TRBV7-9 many CASSLVGQEETQYF TGTGCCAGCAGCTTAGTGGGCCAGGAGGAGACCCAGTACTTC
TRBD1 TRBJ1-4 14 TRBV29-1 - CSVPGQGAGEKLFF TGCAGCGTCCCCGGACAGGGGGCCGGTGAAAAACTGTTTTTT
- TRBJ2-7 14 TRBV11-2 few CASSPLDSRYEQYF TGTGCCAGCAGCCCCCTTGACAGTCGCTACGAGCAGTACTTC
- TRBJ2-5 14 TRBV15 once CATSKRTVEETQYF TGTGCCACCAGCAAGAGGACGGTCGAAGAGACCCAGTACTTC
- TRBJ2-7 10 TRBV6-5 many CASSHHEQYF TGTGCCAGCAGTCACCACGAGCAGTACTTC
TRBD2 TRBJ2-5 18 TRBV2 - CASSASGTSGRLRETQYF TGTGCCAGCAGTGCTTCCGGGACTAGCGGGAGACTTCGCGAGACCCAGTACTTC
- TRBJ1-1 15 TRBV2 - CASSGSAGVNTEAFF TGTGCCAGCAGTGGTTCAGCAGGGGTGAACACTGAAGCTTTCTTT
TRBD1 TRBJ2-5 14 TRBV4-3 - CASSQVDRGETQYF TGCGCCAGCAGCCAAGTCGACAGGGGAGAGACCCAGTACTTC
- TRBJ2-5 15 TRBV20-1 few CSASRRIQLKETQYF TGCAGTGCTAGTCGGCGGATTCAATTGAAAGAGACCCAGTACTTC